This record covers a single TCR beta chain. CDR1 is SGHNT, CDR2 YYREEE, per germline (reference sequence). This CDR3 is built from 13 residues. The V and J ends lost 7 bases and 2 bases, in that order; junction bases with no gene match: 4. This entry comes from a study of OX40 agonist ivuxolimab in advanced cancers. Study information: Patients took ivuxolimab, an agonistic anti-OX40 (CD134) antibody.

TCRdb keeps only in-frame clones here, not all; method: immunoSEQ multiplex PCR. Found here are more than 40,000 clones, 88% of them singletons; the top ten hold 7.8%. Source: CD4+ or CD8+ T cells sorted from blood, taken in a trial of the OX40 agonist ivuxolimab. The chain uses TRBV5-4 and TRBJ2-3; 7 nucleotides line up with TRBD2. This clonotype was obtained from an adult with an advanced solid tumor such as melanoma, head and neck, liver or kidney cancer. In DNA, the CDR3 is TGTGCCAGCCGGACTAGTGCCACAGATACGCAGTATTTT. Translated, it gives CASRTSATDTQYF.